The next 31 T cell receptor beta chains were all read from a single sample in a study of T and B cells in COVID-19 patients. Multiplex PCR with BIOMED2 TRB-A/B primer pools amplified TRB rearrangements. TCRdb reprocessed the multiplex PCR reads with MiXCR, giving one entry per CDR3 protein. Of around 16,000 distinct CDR3 sequences in the sample, 25% to 30% were seen once. Blood genomic DNA input for TRB amplification was about 240-500 ng. The sample comprised blood. Source of these receptors: a human donor who had recovered from COVID-19.

This chain's CDR3 is CASSLLGQNNSPLHF. The CDR3 bases are TGTGCCAGCAGCTTATTGGGGCAGAACAATTCACCCCTCCACTTT. The chain uses TRBV7-9 and TRBJ1-6; D perhaps matches TRBD1 (5 bases). Per the germline V gene, CDR1 is SEHNR and CDR2 is FQNEAQ (reference sequence). This CDR3 is 15 amino acids long. Trimming stripped 2 bases from V and 7 bases from J, with 12 bases between.

This clonotype counts as large (0.1 to 1%). V gene TRBV12-3 or TRBV12-4 combines with J gene TRBJ1-3; D not resolved. The CDR3 runs to 12 residues. Trimming removed 5 bases from V and 13 bases from J, with 15 bases in between. The chain's CDR3 is CASSPPWRSIYF. CDR3 coding DNA: TGTGCCAGCAGTCCCCCTTGGCGCTCGATATATTTT.

This clonotype has a count of ten or more. The chain uses TRBV5-4 and TRBJ2-2, with D unclear. The V end lost 2 bases, the J end lost 6 bases, and 2 bases lay between the germline ends. This CDR3 spans 11 amino acids. Germline V CDR1 and CDR2: SGHNT, YYREEE (reference sequence). The CDR3 coding sequence is TGTGCCAGCAGCTTCTCCGGGGAGCTGTTTTTT. The encoded protein is CASSFSGELFF.

This clonotype qualifies as medium-sized. The chain is built from TRBV29-1 and TRBJ2-7, with D perhaps being TRBD1 or TRBD2 (5 bases each). From germline, CDR1 is SQVTM and CDR2 ANQGSEA. The CDR3 loop spans 14 amino acids. Between the trimmed V and J ends, which lost 0 bases and 0 bases, there was a span of 9 bases. DNA for the CDR3: TGCAGCGTTGAAGATCGGGGCAGCTCCTACGAGCAGTACTTC. Translated: CSVEDRGSSYEQYF.

This clonotype was detected many times. V gene TRBV29-1 combines with J gene TRBJ1-3; TRBD1 agrees at 12 bases. The CDR3 loop spans 17 amino acids. Trimming at V came to 3 bases and at J to 1 base, leaving 7 bases not matched to a gene. From germline, CDR1 is SQVTM and CDR2 ANQGSEA. The CDR3, as DNA: TGCAGCGTTGACCCGGGACAGGGGGCCCATTCTGGAAACACCATATATTTT. This sequence encodes CSVDPGQGAHSGNTIYF. The whole variable domain, filled in from reference TRBV29-1 and TRBJ1-3, reads SAVISQKPSRDICQRGTSLTIQCQVDSQVTMMFWYRQQPGQSLTLIATANQGSEATYESGFVIDKFPISRPNLTFSTLTVSNMSPEDSSIYLCSVDPGQGAHSGNTIYFGEGSWLTVV.

This clonotype was seen a few times. This chain joins TRBV24-1 and TRBJ1-1, with TRBD1 as a possible D gene (5 bases). The length of the CDR3 is 11 residues. Germline CDR1 is KGHDR and CDR2 is SFDVKD. V lost 6 bases and J lost 5, with 6 bases in between. CDR3 bases: TGTGCCACCAGTAAGGGGACTGAAGCTTTCTTT. Translated: CATSKGTEAFF.

The CDR3 reads CASSDGSAAQYF. The CDR3 region has the DNA TGCGCCAGCAGCGACGGGAGTGCGGCGCAGTATTTT. The V call is TRBV5-1, the J call TRBJ2-3; tentatively, D is TRBD2 (6 bases). Trimming removed 4 bases at V and 10 bases at J, with 13 bases between. The CDR3 loop spans 12 amino acids. CDR1 is SGHRS, CDR2 YFSETQ, per germline.

J is TRBJ1-2 and V is TRBV29-1; 8 nucleotides match TRBD1. The germline V gene has CDR1 SQVTM and CDR2 ANQGSEA. The CDR3 totals 13 residues. Trimming at V came to 7 bases and at J to 5 bases, leaving 9 bases not matched to a gene. Written as DNA, the CDR3 is TGCAGCGCCGGAGACAGGGGACCTTATGGCTACACCTTC. It translates to CSAGDRGPYGYTF. Using reference TRBV29-1 and TRBJ1-2 for the parts outside the CDR3, the full variable domain is SAVISQKPSRDICQRGTSLTIQCQVDSQVTMMFWYRQQPGQSLTLIATANQGSEATYESGFVIDKFPISRPNLTFSTLTVSNMSPEDSSIYLCSAGDRGPYGYTFGSGTRLTVV.

The chain recombines TRBV12-3 or TRBV12-4 with TRBJ2-3, with 7 bases matching TRBD2. The CDR3 has 14 amino acids. J was trimmed by 7 bases and V by 1 base; bases with no gene match: 5. The CDR3 region is CASSLGGGSYTQYF. For the CDR3, the DNA is TGTGCCAGCAGTTTAGGGGGAGGGTCGTATACGCAGTATTTT.

This clonotype was seen ten or more times. This chain joins TRBV6-2 or TRBV6-3 and TRBJ2-3; D unclear. This CDR3 region has 12 residues. Trimming removed 5 bases from V and 2 bases from J, with 5 bases in between. CDR1 is MNHEY, CDR2 SVGEGT, per germline. The CDR3 nucleotides are TGTGCCAGCAGTCGAATCACAGATACGCAGTATTTT. It codes for CASSRITDTQYF.

This clonotype is medium-sized by share. The genes are TRBV19 and TRBJ2-3, with D hard to call. V was cut by 5 bases and J by 1 base, with 16 bases left in between. Germline V CDR1 and CDR2: LNHDA, SQIVND (reference sequence). CDR3 size: 16 residues. This chain's CDR3 is CASSDDNRLGTDTQYF. In nucleotides, the CDR3 is TGTGCCAGTAGTGACGACAACCGCCTAGGCACAGATACGCAGTATTTT.

The chain joins TRBV6-5 to TRBJ2-5; D might be TRBD2 (5 bases). The germline gives CDR1 MNHEY, CDR2 SVGAGI. The V end lost 6 bases, the J end lost 7 bases, and 21 bases lay between the germline ends. The CDR3 has 15 amino acids. The CDR3 protein is CASRYGFGETVTQYF. The DNA of the CDR3 is TGTGCCAGCAGATACGGTTTCGGGGAGACGGTGACCCAGTACTTC.

This clonotype was detected only a few times. This rearrangement joins TRBV12-3 or TRBV12-4 to TRBJ1-4, with a possible D match to TRBD1 (5 bases). Deletions cut 4 bases from V and 2 bases from J, with 14 bases between. The CDR3 contains 16 residues. CDR3 protein: CASSSLPQGTNEKLFF. In nucleotides, the CDR3 is TGTGCCAGCAGTTCCCTCCCCCAGGGTACTAATGAAAAACTGTTTTTT.

This clonotype was seen a handful of times. V is TRBV6-1 and J is TRBJ2-7, with 11 bases lining up with TRBD1. Germline assignment: CDR1 MNHNS and CDR2 SASEGT. Trimming cost V 6 bases and J 4 bases; bases outside gene matches: 2. This CDR3 comprises 13 residues. The CDR3 sequence is CASRGTGGYEQYF. The CDR3 nucleotides read TGTGCCAGCAGGGGGACAGGGGGATACGAGCAGTACTTC.

This clonotype was counted many times. The chain links TRBV15 to TRBJ2-5, with D perhaps matching TRBD1 (7 bases). Germline CDR1 LNHNV, CDR2 YYDKDF (reference sequence). The V and J ends lost 0 bases and 4 bases respectively, with 9 bases between them. The CDR3 covers 14 residues. The CDR3 reads CATSRDQGGETQYF. DNA of the CDR3: TGTGCCACCAGCAGAGATCAGGGGGGAGAGACCCAGTACTTC. The full variable domain, with the rest looked up from reference TRBV15 and TRBJ2-5, is DAMVIQNPRYQVTQFGKPVTLSCSQTLNHNVMYWYQQKSSQAPKLLFHYYDKDFNNEADTPDNFQSRRPNTSFCFLDIRSPGLGDTAMYLCATSRDQGGETQYFGPGTRLLVL.

This clonotype occurred a few times. J is TRBJ2-2 and V is TRBV7-6, with D tentatively TRBD2 (5 bases). The CDR3 sequence is 15 residues long. The ends were cut back, 2 bases at V and 5 bases at J, with 12 bases in the middle. Germline loops: CDR1 SGHVS, CDR2 FNYEAQ. The CDR3 spells CASSLSGVGTGELFF. The CDR3, as DNA: TGTGCCAGCAGCTTATCCGGGGTTGGGACCGGGGAGCTGTTTTTT.

This clonotype was observed a few times. The rearrangement links TRBV6-1 to TRBJ1-5; TRBD1 is a possible D gene (5 bases). The germline CDR1 and CDR2 sequences are MNHNS and SASEGT. This CDR3 is built from 14 residues. V was pared by 6 bases and J by 1 base, with 10 bases between. This CDR3 is CASSREVSNQPQHF. In DNA, the CDR3 is TGTGCCAGCAGCAGGGAGGTGAGCAATCAGCCCCAGCATTTT.

This clonotype occurred a few times. The rearrangement joins TRBV5-6 to TRBJ1-6; a possible D gene is TRBD1 (5 bases). The germline gives CDR1 SGHDT, CDR2 YYEEEE. V was trimmed by 5 bases and J by 6 bases, leaving 15 bases between them. There are 15 residues in the CDR3. For the CDR3, the DNA is TGTGCCAGCAGACCAAGAGACAGAGCTAATTCACCCCTCCACTTT. Encoded protein: CASRPRDRANSPLHF.

A note on this clonotype: A read error is possible here, since a much larger clone lies one base away. This chain connects TRBV5-4 to TRBJ2-2; 11 positions match TRBD2. The CDR3 totals 16 residues. Germline values: CDR1 SGHNT, CDR2 YYREEE (reference sequence). The CDR3 reads CASNGLAGVNTGELLF. The DNA for the CDR3 is TGTGCCAGCAACGGACTAGCGGGCGTGAACACCGGGGAGCTGCTTTTT. Filled out from reference TRBV5-4 and TRBJ2-2, the complete variable domain reads ETGVTQSPTHLIKTRGQQVTLRCSSQSGHNTVSWYQQALGQGPQFIFQYYREEENGRGNFPPRFSGLQFPNYSSELNVNALELDDSALYLCASNGLAGVNTGELLFGEGSRLTVL.

This clonotype was found many times. The chain couples TRBV19 to TRBJ1-3; unclear D gene. Germline-derived CDR1 and CDR2 are LNHDA and SQIVND (reference sequence). CDR3 size: 15 residues. The V gene lost 7 bases and the J gene lost 0 bases, with 13 bases spanning the gap. This chain's CDR3 is CASIRRLNSGNTIYF. CDR3 DNA: TGTGCCAGTATCCGTAGGTTGAACTCTGGAAACACCATATATTTT.

This clonotype is judged medium-sized. The rearrangement uses TRBV29-1 and TRBJ1-1; TRBD1 matches at 9 bases. CDR3 length: 13 residues. The germline V gene encodes CDR1 SQVTM and CDR2 ANQGSEA. V lost 5 bases and J lost 4; bases outside the gene matches: 5. DNA of the CDR3: TGCAGCGTTAACAGGGGGCTGAGCACTGAAGCTTTCTTT. This encodes CSVNRGLSTEAFF.

This clonotype was seen more than once but under ten times. The chain joins TRBV27 to TRBJ2-7; TRBD2 aligns across 7 bases. CDR1 MNHEY and CDR2 SMNVEV come from the germline V gene (reference sequence). This CDR3 is 15 amino acids long. The V segment lost 3 bases and the J segment 6 bases; nucleotides outside the gene matches: 11. The CDR3 sequence is CASSFRLAGSSEQYF. The CDR3 nucleotides are TGTGCCAGCAGTTTCCGACTAGCCGGGTCTTCCGAGCAGTACTTC.

This clonotype is medium-sized within its sample. The rearrangement uses TRBV29-1 and TRBJ2-7; perhaps TRBD2 as D (5 bases). Germline CDR1 is SQVTM and CDR2 is ANQGSEA. This CDR3 is built from 14 residues. V lost 4 bases and J lost 3, with 16 bases in between. The chain's CDR3 is CSVGGSTAIYEQYF. The DNA of the CDR3 is TGCAGCGTTGGAGGGTCCACAGCAATCTACGAGCAGTACTTC.

This clonotype was detected many times. The V and J genes are TRBV27 and TRBJ2-3, with 8 bases aligning to TRBD1. Germline-derived CDR1 and CDR2 are MNHEY and SMNVEV (reference sequence). The CDR3 runs to 20 residues. V shed 6 bases, J shed 2 bases, and the junction held 22 bases outside the gene matches. CDR3 in amino acids: CASSRRDRLFSRGVTDTQYF. CDR3 nucleotides: TGTGCCAGCAGCCGACGGGACAGGTTATTTTCGCGAGGGGTCACAGATACGCAGTATTTT.

The chain has TRBV5-6 and TRBJ2-7; 7 bases map to TRBD1. The germline CDR1 and CDR2 sequences are SGHDT and YYEEEE. Unmatched junction bases numbered 22, after V lost 3 bases and J lost 7 bases. There are 18 residues in the CDR3. The CDR3 loop reads CASSSRFSSTGLSEEQYF. The CDR3 DNA is TGTGCCAGCAGCTCCCGATTTTCCTCGACAGGGTTATCGGAAGAGCAGTACTTC. Full variable domain (outside the CDR3, taken from reference TRBV5-6 and TRBJ2-7): DAGVTQSPTHLIKTRGQQVTLRCSPKSGHDTVSWYQQALGQGPQFIFQYYEEEERQRGNFPDRFSGHQFPNYSSELNVNALLLGDSALYLCASSSRFSSTGLSEEQYFGPGTRLTVT.

This clonotype has more than one count but fewer than ten. The chain uses TRBV29-1 and TRBJ1-2, with 7 bases matching TRBD1. CDR1 is SQVTM, CDR2 ANQGSEA, per germline. This CDR3 comprises 12 residues. Trimming removed 7 bases from V and 5 bases from J; junction bases left unmatched: 7. The CDR3, as DNA: TGCAGCGCTCTGGGACAGCCTTATGGCTACACCTTC. Translation gives CSALGQPYGYTF.

This clonotype was observed a handful of times. The J gene is TRBJ2-1, the V gene TRBV5-1; tentative D call: TRBD1 (5 bases). V was shortened by 4 bases and J by 4 bases, with 21 bases between the two germline ends. Germline assignment: CDR1 SGHRS and CDR2 YFSETQ. This CDR3 comprises 17 residues. CDR3 amino acids: CASSPDLGELRYNEQFF. The CDR3 bases are TGCGCCAGCAGCCCAGACCTAGGGGAATTAAGATACAATGAGCAGTTCTTC.

This clonotype was observed once. V usage is TRBV7-9 and J usage is TRBJ2-5; D unclear. The germline V gene encodes CDR1 SEHNR and CDR2 FQNEAQ (reference sequence). CDR3 size: 16 residues. V was shortened by 5 bases and J by 0 bases, with 16 bases between the two germline ends. The CDR3 is CASSPVVGAYQETQYF. The CDR3, as DNA: TGTGCCAGCAGCCCGGTCGTGGGCGCCTACCAAGAGACCCAGTACTTC.

This clonotype was seen many times. V and J are TRBV18 and TRBJ2-5; D may be TRBD2 (6 bases). Deletions cut 3 bases from V and 5 bases from J, with 13 bases between. The CDR3 sequence is 14 residues long. Germline lookup yields CDR1 KGHSH and CDR2 LQKENI. This CDR3 reads CASSPGTSRETQYF. In DNA form, the CDR3 reads TGTGCCAGCTCACCCGGGACTTCACGGGAGACCCAGTACTTC. Variable domain in full (rest from reference TRBV18 and TRBJ2-5): NAGVMQNPRHLVRRRGQEARLRCSPMKGHSHVYWYRQLPEEGLKFMVYLQKENIIDESGMPKERFSAEFPKEGPSILRIQQVVRGDSAAYFCASSPGTSRETQYFGPGTRLLVL.

The chain is built from TRBV12-3 or TRBV12-4 and TRBJ2-6; D ambiguous. Between the trimmed V and J ends, which lost 3 bases and 1 base, there was a span of 7 bases. The CDR3 extends over 15 amino acids. The CDR3 here is CASSLRGSGANVLTF. Written as DNA, the CDR3 is TGTGCCAGCAGTTTGCGTGGGTCTGGGGCCAACGTCCTGACTTTC.

This sequence joins TRBV5-1 and TRBJ2-7; D is ambiguous. The V end was cut by 5 bases, the J end by 3 bases, with 30 bases between. This CDR3 region has 19 residues. CDR1 SGHRS and CDR2 YFSETQ come from the germline V gene. CDR3 bases: TGCGCCAGCAGTAGGTCGGCAGCCTCCCTGGCCGACCGTCTCTACGAGCAGTACTTC. Its protein product is CASSRSAASLADRLYEQYF. Drawing the rest from reference TRBV5-1 and TRBJ2-7, the complete variable domain is KAGVTQTPRYLIKTRGQQVTLSCSPISGHRSVSWYQQTPGQGLQFLFEYFSETQRNKGNFPGRFSGRQFSNSRSEMNVSTLELGDSALYLCASSRSAASLADRLYEQYFGPGTRLTVT.